This T cell receptor (beta chain) was sequenced during a study of blood T cell repertoires in COVID-19. Background on the study: The study drew acute and convalescent COVID-19 samples from the United States, Italy and Spain. PBMCs, B-cell-depleted T cells, or T cells were the source of the cDNA or gDNA that made up the material.

Per the study methods: For nucleated cells, counts were estimated from reference gene primer amplification. The repertoire was sequenced with immunoSEQ multiplex PCR; TCRdb's copy has only in-frame clones and lacks some. The V and J calls and clone size are taken from that table; D and trimming were inferred from the DNA. The sample records roughly 240,000 clones, roughly nine tenths being singletons. The CDR3 totals 18 residues. Trimming pared 1 base from V and 5 bases from J, leaving 21 bases between. CDR1 and CDR2 from the germline V gene are SGHVS and FQNEAQ. The chain combines TRBV7-8 with TRBJ1-5; D is unresolved. Sequenced sample: peripheral blood. The TCR comes from a man younger than 35 with active or convalescent COVID-19. CDR3 sequence (DNA): TGTGCCAGCAGCTTAGTCCCCTCAACGGCGGGGTGGGATCAGCCCCAGCATTTT. Its protein product is CASSLVPSTAGWDQPQHF. Supplemented by reference TRBV7-8 and TRBJ1-5, the full variable domain reads GAGVSQSPRYKVAKRGQDVALRCDPISGHVSLFWYQQALGQGPEFLTYFQNEAQLDKSGLPSDRFFAERPEGSVSTLKIQRTQQEDSAVYLCASSLVPSTAGWDQPQHFGDGTRLSIL.